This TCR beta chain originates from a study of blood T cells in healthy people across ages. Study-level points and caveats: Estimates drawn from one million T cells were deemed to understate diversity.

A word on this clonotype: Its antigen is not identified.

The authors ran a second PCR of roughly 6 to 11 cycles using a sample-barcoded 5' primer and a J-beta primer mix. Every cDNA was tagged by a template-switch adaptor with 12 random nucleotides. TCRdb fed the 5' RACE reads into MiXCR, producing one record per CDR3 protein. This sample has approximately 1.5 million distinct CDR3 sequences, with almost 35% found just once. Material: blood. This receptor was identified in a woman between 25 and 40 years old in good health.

CDR3 nucleotide sequence: TGTGCCAGCAGCCCCACAGGGTCGGGCACTGAAGCTTTCTTT. This translates into CASSPTGSGTEAFF. The chain combines TRBV3-1 with TRBJ1-1, with D perhaps matching TRBD1 (6 bases). Germline V gene data show CDR1 as LGHDT and CDR2 as YNNKEL (reference sequence). This CDR3 comprises 14 residues. Trimming shortened V by 4 bases and J by 4 bases, and 13 bases separated the two germline ends. Supplemented by reference TRBV3-1 and TRBJ1-1, the full variable domain reads DTAVSQTPKYLVTQMGNDKSIKCEQNLGHDTMYWYKQDSKKFLKIMFSYNNKELIINETVPNRFSPKSPDKAHLNLHINSLELGDSAVYFCASSPTGSGTEAFFGQGTRLTVV.